What follows are 29 T cell receptor beta chains derived from one specimen sequenced in a study of CD8 T cells in Susac syndrome. Reverse transcription used about 0.45 to 1 ug RNA and random hexamers. MiXCR, applied by TCRdb to the immunoSEQ multiplex PCR reads, yields one record per CDR3 protein. The sample lists approximately 100,000 distinct CDR3 sequences; 85% to 95% were seen once. Sequencing was done on a sample of CD8+ T cells from PBMCs. These receptors originate from a human donor in good health.

The chain combines TRBV7-2 with TRBJ2-4, with 8 bases aligning to TRBD2. Germline CDR1 is SGHTA and CDR2 is FQGNSA. With V trimmed by 1 base and J by 1 base, 0 bases remained unmatched. This CDR3 is built from 15 residues. The CDR3 sequence is CASSLGGRAKNIQYF. For the CDR3, the DNA is TGTGCCAGCAGCTTAGGCGGGAGGGCCAAAAACATTCAGTACTTC.

As DNA, the CDR3 is TGCAGTGCTAGGGGACTAGCGGAATCCTACGAGCAGTACTTC. This gives the protein CSARGLAESYEQYF. The J gene is TRBJ2-7, the V gene TRBV20-1, with 11 bases identical to TRBD2. Germline lookup yields CDR1 DFQATT and CDR2 SNEGSKA (reference sequence). This CDR3 has 14 residues. The junction had 2 bases not matched to a gene; V was cut back by 3 bases and J by 1 base.

The rearrangement links TRBV7-2 to TRBJ2-7; D is tentatively TRBD1 or TRBD2 (5 bases each). V shed 4 bases and J shed 7 bases, with 11 bases lying between them. Per germline, CDR1 SGHTA and CDR2 FQGNSA. The CDR3 extends over 12 amino acids. The CDR3 bases are TGTGCCAGCAGCTCGGGGAGACAGGAGCAGTACTTC. Translating gives CASSSGRQEQYF.

The V call is TRBV6-1, the J call TRBJ1-1, with 7 positions matching TRBD1. The CDR3 runs 13 residues. V lost 6 bases, J lost 9 bases, and 10 bases stayed unmatched. The germline CDR1 and CDR2 sequences are MNHNS and SASEGT. The CDR3 spells CASRAAGTDQAFF. The CDR3 nucleotides read TGTGCCAGCAGAGCAGCCGGGACAGACCAAGCTTTCTTT.

V is TRBV27 and J is TRBJ1-1; the D gene is possibly TRBD1 (5 bases). Trimming pared 5 bases from V and 10 bases from J, leaving 17 bases between. CDR1 and CDR2 from the germline V gene are MNHEY and SMNVEV (reference sequence). The CDR3 totals 13 residues. CDR3 sequence reads: CASSPRDPRGAFF. CDR3 in DNA: TGTGCCAGCAGTCCGCGGGACCCCCGTGGAGCTTTCTTT.

CDR3: CASSAQGTYGYTF. In DNA form, the CDR3 reads TGTGCCAGCAGCGCGCAGGGGACCTATGGCTACACCTTC. This chain links TRBV7-3 with TRBJ1-2; the D gene is possibly TRBD1 (6 bases). Per the germline V gene, CDR1 is SGHTA and CDR2 is FQGTGA. Trimming pared 5 bases from V and 4 bases from J, leaving 11 bases between. There are 13 residues in the CDR3. Looking up the rest from reference TRBV7-3 and TRBJ1-2 gives the full variable domain: GAGVSQTPSNKVTEKGKYVELRCDPISGHTALYWYRQSLGQGPEFLIYFQGTGAADDSGLPNDRFFAVRPEGSVSTLKIQRTERGDSAVYLCASSAQGTYGYTFGSGTRLTVV.

This chain joins TRBV6-2 or TRBV6-3 and TRBJ2-1; D is undetermined. V gave up 7 bases and J gave up 3 bases, with 7 bases separating them. Germline loops: CDR1 MNHEY, CDR2 SVGEGT. This CDR3 contains 12 residues. As DNA, the CDR3 is TGTGCCAGCACCACTGACTACAATGAGCAGTTCTTC. As protein: CASTTDYNEQFF.

The rearrangement uses TRBV27 and TRBJ2-2; D is unclear. Germline CDR1 MNHEY, CDR2 SMNVEV (reference sequence). This CDR3 spans 15 amino acids. The V gene lost 5 bases and the J gene lost 7 bases, with 17 bases spanning the gap. Here the CDR3 DNA reads TGTGCCAGCAGTATAACCGGGTTGCTGGTCGGGGAGCTGTTTTTT. This codes for CASSITGLLVGELFF.

The chain joins TRBV25-1 to TRBJ2-7, with TRBD1 identical over 8 bases. CDR1 MGHDK and CDR2 SYGVNS come from the germline V gene. The CDR3 sequence is 17 residues long. The trim removed 0 bases at V and 3 bases at J, leaving 10 bases unmatched. The CDR3 region is CASSEYLRGQDLYEQYF. CDR3 nucleotides: TGTGCCAGCAGTGAATACCTAAGGGGACAGGACCTCTACGAGCAGTACTTC.

This chain links TRBV24-1 with TRBJ2-1; TRBD2 matches 8 bases. CDR3 size: 15 residues. Germline values: CDR1 KGHDR, CDR2 SFDVKD. The junction had 4 bases not matched to a gene; V was cut back by 7 bases and J by 0 bases. This CDR3 reads CATSSRGGSYNEQFF. The DNA of the CDR3 is TGTGCCACCAGCAGTCGGGGGGGCTCCTACAATGAGCAGTTCTTC.

The rearrangement uses TRBV29-1 and TRBJ1-5; unclear D gene. The CDR3 runs 13 residues. With 7 bases removed from V and 7 bases from J, the gap between germline ends came to 17 bases. From germline, CDR1 is SQVTM and CDR2 ANQGSEA. The CDR3 coding sequence is TGCAGCGCATCGCATGGAGTAAGCCAGCCCCAGCATTTT. It translates to CSASHGVSQPQHF.

The gene calls are TRBV2 and TRBJ1-1, with 7 bases aligning to TRBD1. The CDR3 covers 13 residues. Losses at the gene ends were 8 bases for V and 7 bases for J; bases not matched to a gene: 10. In germline, CDR1 is SNHLY, CDR2 FYNNEI. CDR3 region: CASPLRQGFEAFF. The CDR3 DNA reads TGTGCCAGCCCCCTTCGACAGGGTTTTGAAGCTTTCTTT.

This clonotype showed up just a few times. The genes are TRBV20-1 and TRBJ2-7; TRBD1 or TRBD2 may be the D gene (5 bases each). Germline CDR1 DFQATT, CDR2 SNEGSKA (reference sequence). Trimming removed 0 bases at V and 5 bases at J, with 11 bases between. The CDR3 spans 13 residues. Here the CDR3 reads CSARDWGSHEQYF. CDR3 DNA: TGCAGTGCTAGAGATTGGGGGTCCCACGAGCAGTACTTC.

The chain carries TRBV6-2 or TRBV6-3 and TRBJ2-5, with 8 bases identical to TRBD2. The J segment lost 5 bases and the V segment lost 3 bases, leaving 8 bases of the junction unmatched. CDR3 length: 15 residues. Germline V gene lookup returns CDR1 MNHEY and CDR2 SVGEGT. The CDR3 DNA reads as TGTGCCAGCAGTTATCGTAGCGGGATGATTGAGACCCAGTACTTC. This gives the protein CASSYRSGMIETQYF.

This clonotype was seen a single time. This chain joins TRBV2 and TRBJ1-2; TRBD1 aligns across 9 bases. This CDR3 is 15 amino acids long. Germline trimming cut 6 bases from V and 4 bases from J; bases unmatched to any gene: 9. From germline, CDR1 is SNHLY and CDR2 FYNNEI. The CDR3 loop is CASRVGQGRGYGYTF. The CDR3 bases are TGTGCCAGCAGGGTGGGACAGGGACGCGGCTATGGCTACACCTTC.

The CDR3 loop is CSVVEDTATRRPNGYTF. CDR3 DNA sequence: TGCAGCGTTGTCGAGGACACGGCGACACGGCGTCCTAATGGCTACACCTTC. This sequence joins TRBV29-1 and TRBJ1-2; possibly TRBD1 for D (5 bases). Per germline, CDR1 SQVTM and CDR2 ANQGSEA. V was pared by 4 bases and J by 6 bases, with 27 bases between. This CDR3 comprises 17 residues.

The CDR3: CATLLTGDNEQFF. The CDR3 DNA sequence: TGTGCCACCCTCCTAACAGGGGACAATGAGCAGTTCTTC. V is TRBV19 and J is TRBJ2-1; 7 nucleotides align to TRBD1. The CDR3 covers 13 residues. V was clipped by 10 bases and J by 5 bases; unmatched bases: 8. Germline-derived CDR1 and CDR2 are LNHDA and SQIVND (reference sequence). The full variable domain, its missing parts supplied by reference TRBV19 and TRBJ2-1, is DGGITQSPKYLFRKEGQNVTLSCEQNLNHDAMYWYRQDPGQGLRLIYYSQIVNDFQKGDIAEGYSVSREKKESFPLTVTSAQKNPTAFYLCATLLTGDNEQFFGPGTRLTVL.

The chain couples TRBV7-3 to TRBJ2-1; D gene unclear. Trimming removed 3 bases from V and 0 bases from J, with 6 bases in between. CDR1 is SGHTA and CDR2 is FQGTGA in the germline V gene. CDR3 length: 14 residues. Here the CDR3 DNA reads TGTGCCAGCAGCTTGGCGGCCTCCTACAATGAGCAGTTCTTC. Translating it yields CASSLAASYNEQFF.

V usage is TRBV5-4 and J usage is TRBJ2-7, with 11 bases lining up with TRBD2. V was pared by 0 bases and J by 2 bases, with 10 bases of the junction left unmatched. This CDR3 has 18 residues. Germline CDR1 SGHNT, CDR2 YYREEE (reference sequence). This CDR3 reads CASSLAGGTSGETYEQYF. CDR3 sequence (DNA): TGTGCCAGCAGCTTGGCCGGGGGGACTAGCGGAGAGACCTACGAGCAGTACTTC.

The chain employs TRBV7-9 and TRBJ2-1; no clear D gene. Germline CDR1 and CDR2: SEHNR and FQNEAQ (reference sequence). The CDR3 totals 15 residues. The V end lost 5 bases, the J end lost 0 bases, and 11 bases lay between the germline ends. The CDR3 loop is CASSHRFPSYNEQFF. The CDR3 DNA reads TGTGCCAGCAGCCACCGGTTTCCCTCCTACAATGAGCAGTTCTTC.

The CDR3 region has the DNA TGTGCCAGCAGCCGGGGTTCGAACACCGGGGAGCTGTTTTTT. Amino acids: CASSRGSNTGELFF. V is TRBV6-2 or TRBV6-3 and J is TRBJ2-2; possible D gene TRBD2, 5 bases. The CDR3 extends over 14 amino acids. The V and J ends lost 6 bases and 0 bases respectively, with 8 bases between them. Germline loops: CDR1 MNHEY, CDR2 SVGEGT.

V usage is TRBV19 and J usage is TRBJ1-1, with a tentative D call TRBD1 (6 bases). Deletions cut 2 bases from V and 4 bases from J, with 26 bases between. The germline V gene encodes CDR1 LNHDA and CDR2 SQIVND (reference sequence). This CDR3 comprises 19 residues. As DNA, the CDR3 is TGTGCCAGTAGTATAATTTCTGGCAGGGGAACCGATGATGGCACTGAAGCTTTCTTT. Translation gives CASSIISGRGTDDGTEAFF.

This clonotype was detected once. The gene calls are TRBV2 and TRBJ1-1; D remains ambiguous. The germline V and J ends were trimmed by 8 bases and 5 bases, with 21 bases remaining between them. The germline gives CDR1 SNHLY, CDR2 FYNNEI. The CDR3 consists of 15 residues. CDR3 protein: CASGGIMGFGTEAFF. In DNA form, the CDR3 reads TGTGCCAGCGGAGGAATAATGGGGTTTGGTACTGAAGCTTTCTTT.

This clonotype occurred once. The chain uses TRBV5-1 and TRBJ2-1, with D possibly matching TRBD2 (5 bases). The CDR3 sequence is 14 residues long. Germline V CDR1 and CDR2: SGHRS, YFSETQ. The V end was cut by 0 bases, the J end by 10 bases, with 14 bases between. The CDR3 here is CASSLGANSGEQFF. Here the CDR3 DNA reads TGCGCCAGCAGCTTGGGAGCTAATTCGGGGGAGCAGTTCTTC.

The rearrangement joins TRBV4-3 to TRBJ2-7; a possible D gene is TRBD2 (7 bases). The V gene's germline CDR1 is LGHNA and CDR2 YSLEER. V was clipped by 0 bases and J by 4 bases, with 10 bases between them. This CDR3 spans 14 amino acids. This CDR3 is CASSQDRGGYEQYF. CDR3 nucleotide sequence: TGCGCCAGCAGCCAAGATAGGGGGGGTTACGAGCAGTACTTC.

This clonotype occurred a few times. The chain joins TRBV27 to TRBJ2-2, with D hard to call. V was trimmed by 2 bases and J by 1 base, leaving 2 bases between them. This CDR3 region has 13 residues. Germline V lookup: CDR1 MNHEY, CDR2 SMNVEV (reference sequence). The CDR3 protein is CASSLMNTGELFF. CDR3 bases: TGTGCCAGCAGTTTAATGAACACCGGGGAGCTGTTTTTT.

V and J are TRBV12-3 or TRBV12-4 and TRBJ1-2, with TRBD1 matching over 7 bases. The CDR3 covers 13 residues. V lost 5 bases and J lost 4; bases outside the gene matches: 4. This CDR3 reads CASSQGGRYGYTF. DNA for the CDR3: TGTGCCAGCAGTCAGGGGGGCCGCTATGGCTACACCTTC.

V usage is TRBV6-2 or TRBV6-3 and J usage is TRBJ2-1, with 7 bases fitting TRBD2. V shed 2 bases and J 3 bases; nucleotides not matched to a gene: 10. The germline CDR1 and CDR2 sequences are MNHEY and SVGEGT. The CDR3 runs 17 residues. The CDR3 reads CASSYIWTRPFYNEQFF. The CDR3 bases are TGTGCCAGCAGTTACATCTGGACTAGACCCTTCTACAATGAGCAGTTCTTC.

V and J are TRBV12-5 and TRBJ2-1; 8 nucleotides agree with TRBD2. The J segment lost 3 bases and the V segment lost 2 bases, leaving 3 bases of the junction unmatched. This CDR3 is 15 amino acids long. Per the germline V gene, CDR1 is LGHNT and CDR2 is FRNRAP. CDR3 coding DNA: TGTGCTAGTGGTTTGTCCGGGGGGGTCTACAATGAGCAGTTCTTC. Protein product: CASGLSGGVYNEQFF. Full variable domain (remainder filled in from reference TRBV12-5 and TRBJ2-1): DARVTQTPRHKVTEMGQEVTMRCQPILGHNTVFWYRQTMMQGLELLAYFRNRAPLDDSGMPKDRFSAEMPDATLATLKIQPSEPRDSAVYFCASGLSGGVYNEQFFGPGTRLTVL.